The clone carrying this T cell receptor beta chain was counted ten times or more. Its antigen is unknown. In germline, CDR1 is SGHAT, CDR2 FQNNGV. This CDR3 spans 15 amino acids. V lost 5 bases and J 1 base, leaving 14 bases between the germline ends. The sample belongs to a study of identical twins. Whole-study results and caveats: A partial confounding effect on zero-insertion analyses could come from invariant MAIT and iNKT cells. Excess sharing between twins was weaker in beta out-of-frame sequences.

One entry per CDR3 protein, called by TCRdb with MiXCR from the 5' RACE reads. In the table there are 200,000 to 250,000 distinct CDR3 sequences, 6% to 8.5% of which are singletons. These sequences were also reported in another study, on yellow fever vaccine responses in identical twins.

Sequences were obtained from CD8+ T cells sorted from blood. The rearrangement links TRBV11-2 to TRBJ1-2; D is perhaps TRBD1 (5 bases). The TCR comes from a woman aged 18-29 years in good health. In DNA, the CDR3 is TGTGCCAGCAGCCCGAGATGGGACCGTAACTATGGCTACACCTTC. Translating gives CASSPRWDRNYGYTF.